This TCR beta chain emerged from a study of blood T cell repertoires in COVID-19. Study information: COVID-19 samples, acute and convalescent, were from the United States, Italy and Spain. Sample material is recorded as cDNA or gDNA derived from T cells, B-cell-depleted T cells, or PBMCs.

The J segment lost 0 bases and the V segment lost 0 bases, leaving 1 base of the junction unmatched. Germline V CDR1 and CDR2: SGDLS, YYNGEE. CDR3 size: 16 residues. In the source study's methods: Scientists estimated how many nucleated cells there were by amplifying reference gene primers. Repertoires were generated with immunoSEQ multiplex PCR, while TCRdb's copy carries only in-frame clones and drops some. V and J calls and clone size are as listed in that table; D and trimming were resolved from the DNA. Of about 280,000 clones in the sample, roughly nine tenths were seen once. The chain has TRBV9 and TRBJ2-7; 12 bases align to TRBD2. What was sequenced was peripheral blood. The receptor comes from a man over 45 with acute or convalescent COVID-19. In DNA, the CDR3 is TGTGCCAGCAGCGTAGGGACTAGCGGGACCTCCTACGAGCAGTACTTC. It yields the protein CASSVGTSGTSYEQYF.